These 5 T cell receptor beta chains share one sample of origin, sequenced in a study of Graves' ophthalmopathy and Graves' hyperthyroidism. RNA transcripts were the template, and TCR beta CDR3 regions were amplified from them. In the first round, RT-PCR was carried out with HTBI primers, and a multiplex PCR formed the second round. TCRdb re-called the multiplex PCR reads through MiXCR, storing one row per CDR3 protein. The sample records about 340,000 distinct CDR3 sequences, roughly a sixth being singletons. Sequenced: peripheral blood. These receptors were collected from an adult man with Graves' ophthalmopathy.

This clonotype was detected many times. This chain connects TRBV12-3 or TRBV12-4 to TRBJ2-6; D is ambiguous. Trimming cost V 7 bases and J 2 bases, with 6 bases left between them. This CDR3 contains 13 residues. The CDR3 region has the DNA TGTGCCAGCACCCCAACTGGGGCCAACGTCCTGACTTTC. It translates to CASTPTGANVLTF.

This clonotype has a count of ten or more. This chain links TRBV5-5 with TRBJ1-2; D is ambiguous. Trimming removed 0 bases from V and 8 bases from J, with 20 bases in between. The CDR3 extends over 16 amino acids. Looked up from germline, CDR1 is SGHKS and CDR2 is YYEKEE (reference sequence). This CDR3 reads CASSLVSDVPAGGYTF. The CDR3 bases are TGTGCCAGCAGCTTGGTATCGGACGTCCCGGCCGGGGGCTACACCTTC.

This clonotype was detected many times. In DNA form, the CDR3 reads TGTGCCAGCAGCCATAGCGGGGCCTCCTACGAGCAGTACTTC. Encoded protein: CASSHSGASYEQYF. The chain carries TRBV7-9 and TRBJ2-7; 8 bases map to TRBD2. The CDR3 contains 14 residues. With V trimmed by 5 bases and J by 0 bases, 3 bases remained unmatched. Germline V CDR1 and CDR2: SEHNR, FQNEAQ (reference sequence).

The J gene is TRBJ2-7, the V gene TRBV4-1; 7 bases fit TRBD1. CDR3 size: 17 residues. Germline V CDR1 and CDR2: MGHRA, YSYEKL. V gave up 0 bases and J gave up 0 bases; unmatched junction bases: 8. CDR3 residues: CASSQEGGSDSSYEQYF. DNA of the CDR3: TGCGCCAGCAGCCAAGAAGGGGGCAGCGATAGCTCCTACGAGCAGTACTTC.

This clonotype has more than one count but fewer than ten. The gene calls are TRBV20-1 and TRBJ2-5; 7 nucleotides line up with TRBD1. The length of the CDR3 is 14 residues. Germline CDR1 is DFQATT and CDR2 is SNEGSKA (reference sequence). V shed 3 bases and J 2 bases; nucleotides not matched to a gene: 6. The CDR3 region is CSARWTGGQETQYF. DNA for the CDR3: TGCAGTGCTAGGTGGACAGGTGGGCAAGAGACCCAGTACTTC.